A selection of T cell receptor beta chains follows, all from one sample in a study of regulatory T cells in long-lasting Graves disease. TCRdb re-analysed the multiplex PCR reads in MiXCR, keeping a single row per CDR3 protein. The top ten clones hold approximately 28% of a sample with approximately 400,000 distinct CDR3 sequences, around 22% of them seen once. The starting material was peripheral blood mononuclear cells (PBMCs), obtained when the disease was refractory, from a patient treated with antithyroid drugs. All receptors derive from a female donor with Graves disease. The CDR3 runs from the conserved cysteine through the conserved F or W. The D gene is left open where the match is weak. A clone size is listed for some rows: how often the clone was seen (once, few, many), or a class if it is expanded.

clone size | J gene | V gene | D gene | CDR3 DNA | CDR3 protein
NA | TRBJ1-1 | TRBV18 | NA | TGTGCCAGCTCACCAGCAGGGTTTGAAGCTTTCTTT | CASSPAGFEAFF
NA | TRBJ1-2 | TRBV6-1 | NA | TGTGCCAGCAGCAACCAGGGAGGAGGCTATGGCTACACCTTC | CASSNQGGGYGYTF
few | TRBJ2-7 | TRBV3-1 | NA | TGTGCCAGCAGCCAAGGTATCGCTAGCTACGAGCAGTACTTC | CASSQGIASYEQYF
many | TRBJ1-2 | TRBV5-1 | NA | TGCGCCAGCAACTTGGAGGCAGGGCCTGAGACTTATGGCTACACCTTC | CASNLEAGPETYGYTF
NA | TRBJ1-5 | TRBV6-1 | TRBD1 | TGTGCCAGCACCACGGGGACAGGAGGCAATCAGCCCCAGCATTTT | CASTTGTGGNQPQHF
NA | TRBJ1-2 | TRBV24-1 | NA | TGTGCCACCAGTGATAAAGAAAGAAACTATGGCTACACCTTC | CATSDKERNYGYTF
many | TRBJ1-5 | TRBV2 | NA | TGTGCCAGCGGGGCAGGGCAAGGCAATCAGCCCCAGCATTTT | CASGAGQGNQPQHF
few | TRBJ1-1 | TRBV9 | NA | TGTGCCAGCAACGGAGGACAGTGGAACACTGAAGCTTTCTTT | CASNGGQWNTEAFF
few | TRBJ2-7 | TRBV10-2 | NA | TGCGCCAGCAGTGCGGGGGCAGCATCCTACGAGCAGTACTTC | CASSAGAASYEQYF
few | TRBJ2-7 | TRBV20-1 | NA | TGCAGTGCTCAACAGGGCTACGAGCAGTACTTC | CSAQQGYEQYF
NA | TRBJ2-1 | TRBV3-1 | TRBD2 | TGTGCCAGCAGCGGACTAGCGGGAGGGTTCAATGAGCAGTTCTTC | CASSGLAGGFNEQFF
few | TRBJ2-5 | TRBV5-6 | TRBD2 | TGTGCCAGCAGCGGAGGACTAGCGGGAGGCCTACAAGAGACCCAGTACTTC | CASSGGLAGGLQETQYF
NA | TRBJ2-5 | TRBV18 | NA | TGTGCCAGCTCACCACCGACAGGGAGGCGAGAGACCCAGTACTTC | CASSPPTGRRETQYF
few | TRBJ1-2 | TRBV7-6 | TRBD1 | TGTGCCAGCAGCCTTGGGACAGGGAAAGGCTACACCTTC | CASSLGTGKGYTF
few | TRBJ2-7 | TRBV10-3 | TRBD2 | TGTGCCGCCGCCGGGCGAGCGGGAACCTCTAACTCCTACGAGCAGTACTTC | CAAAGRAGTSNSYEQYF
few | TRBJ1-3 | TRBV3-1 | NA | TGTGCCAGCAGCCAAGCGTCCTCTGGAAACACCATATATTTT | CASSQASSGNTIYF
NA | TRBJ2-3 | TRBV20-1 | TRBD2 | TGCAGTGCAGGGTTCCTGAGACTAGCGGGAGCTAAGGTGGTGAATACGCAGTATTTT | CSAGFLRLAGAKVVNTQYF
few | TRBJ2-7 | TRBV6-1 | NA | TGTGCCAGTAGTGCCAGGGTCCACGAGCAGTACTTC | CASSARVHEQYF
NA | TRBJ1-4 | TRBV30 | NA | TGTGCCTGGAGTGTGGGGGCAACTAATGAAAAACTGTTTTTT | CAWSVGATNEKLFF
NA | TRBJ2-3 | TRBV30 | NA | TGTGCCTGGAGTATTATAGATACGCAGTATTTT | CAWSIIDTQYF
few | TRBJ2-7 | TRBV6-2/TRBV6-3 | NA | TGTGCCAGCAGTTACTTCCCCCGGGGGAGCGATCTACCCCGAGGCGAGCAGTACTTC | CASSYFPRGSDLPRGEQYF
NA | TRBJ2-7 | TRBV6-2/TRBV6-3 | NA | TGTGCCAGCAGGGAGGGACAGCTCTTGGAGCAGTACTTC | CASREGQLLEQYF